This TCR beta chain derives from a study of T cell repertoires in cytomegalovirus infection. TCRdb ran MiXCR on the reads and lists one entry per CDR3 protein. The repertoire includes 110,000 or so distinct CDR3 sequences, under 35% of them detected once, and 41% sits in the top ten. In regard to this clonotype: No antigen is known for it.

Germline loops: CDR1 KGHDR, CDR2 SFDVKD. V dropped 2 bases and J dropped 2 bases, with 2 bases sitting between them. The CDR3 extends over 12 amino acids. Study-level points and caveats: Cumulated frequencies of public TCR beta families served to identify carriers of CMV plus the relevant HLA. In two of eight donors, the top clonotype was HLA-C-restricted CMV-specific.

V and J are TRBV24-1 and TRBJ2-5, with unresolved D. Specimen: CD8+ T cells from cultured PBMCs, collected from culture after CMV antigen stimulation. The receptor was derived from a human donor in good health (CMV status not recorded). Some clones in this sample may be carry-over from other donors' samples. The CDR3 coding sequence is TGTGCCACCAGTGATTGGCAAGAGACCCAGTACTTC. Translated: CATSDWQETQYF.